Listed below are T cell receptor beta chains from one sample, sequenced in a study of siplizumab effects on memory and regulatory T cells. The protocol was immunoSEQ multiplex PCR, while the TCRdb copy is restricted to in-frame clones and leaves out a portion. The sample contains some 70,000 clones, around nine tenths of which appear only once. Input material: Tregs sorted from blood. These receptors were taken from a human donor in good health. CDR3s leave out the opening cysteine and the closing phenylalanine or tryptophan. Not every row has a clone size; where given, it reads once, few, many or a size class.

SVEWYTEAF	9	TRBV29-1	.
ASSPLHRGDQPQH	13	TRBV18	.
ASSETSFDTQY	11	TRBV7-3	.
ASSMDSLRRELF	12	TRBV7-2	once
ASSPWRSGANVLT	13	TRBV7-8	.
ASSHARTATYEQY	13	TRBV28	.
ASSLDGPNYGYT	12	TRBV5-4	.
ASSMVSLGEQF	11	TRBV19	.
ASSQESQVGYTQY	13	TRBV4-1	.
ASSFPPGTGRNTEAF	15	TRBV28	.
ASSLAGRFSEQY	12	TRBV27	.
ASSSFGQDYGYT	12	TRBV5-4	.
ASSPAAQDGYT	11	TRBV7-2	once
ASSLSPSSGSLGSNSNQPQH	20	TRBV28	.
ASSHSYEQY	9	TRBV11-2	.
ASSLAVGIGGNTIY	14	TRBV5-5	.
ASSKGQGLATNTGELF	16	TRBV21-1	.
ASSGTGSNQPQH	12	TRBV5-6	.
ASSPRDAGGEQY	12	TRBV18	.
AWGTGYYGYT	10	TRBV30	.
ASSYWKSSAFGYT	13	TRBV6-5	.
ASSQDLGFSYGYT	13	TRBV4-1	.
ASSHLSGSSYEQY	13	TRBV4-2	.
ASSPRGGSTDTQY	13	TRBV7-2	.
ASSQDRIDNSPLH	13	TRBV4-1	.
SASHSYEQY	9	TRBV20-1	.
ASSLGIITGPLAKNIQY	17	TRBV5-1	.